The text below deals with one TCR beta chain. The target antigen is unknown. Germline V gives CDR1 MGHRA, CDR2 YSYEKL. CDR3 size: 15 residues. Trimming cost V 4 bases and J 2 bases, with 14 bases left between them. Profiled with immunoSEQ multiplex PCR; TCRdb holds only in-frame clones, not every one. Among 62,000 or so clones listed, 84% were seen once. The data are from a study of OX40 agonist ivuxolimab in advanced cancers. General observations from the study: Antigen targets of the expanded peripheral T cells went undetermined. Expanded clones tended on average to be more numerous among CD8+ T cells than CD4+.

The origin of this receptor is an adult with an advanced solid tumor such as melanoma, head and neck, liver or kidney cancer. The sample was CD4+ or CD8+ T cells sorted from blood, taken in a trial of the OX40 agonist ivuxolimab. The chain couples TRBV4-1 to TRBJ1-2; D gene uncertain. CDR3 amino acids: CASSLKVPGNYGYTF. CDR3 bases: TGCGCCAGCAGCCTGAAAGTGCCGGGAAACTATGGCTACACCTTC.